The text below deals with one TCR beta chain. Its antigen remains unidentified. The sample originates from a study of T cell repertoires in cytomegalovirus infection. TCRdb called the reads again in MiXCR, with one record for every CDR3 protein. The sample lists 450,000 to 600,000 distinct CDR3 sequences; about 39% were seen once. Germline-derived CDR1 and CDR2 are SGHTA and FQGNSA. Trimming left V 4 bases short and J 6 bases short, with 10 bases between. The CDR3 has 13 residues. The chain couples TRBV7-2 to TRBJ1-5; the D is unclear. This receptor was obtained from a human donor in good health (CMV status not recorded). Some clones in this sample may be carry-over from other donors' samples. Sequences were derived from cultured PBMCs, sampled from culture after CMV antigen stimulation. The CDR3 loop is CASSSTVGQPQHF. The CDR3 region has the DNA TGTGCCAGCAGCTCAACCGTCGGTCAGCCCCAGCATTTT.